The entry below gives a single TCR beta chain sequence along with its context. What it binds is not known. These data originate in a study of T cell responses to AZD1222 COVID-19 vaccine. Across the study: Analysis merged second doses at about 4 or about 12 weeks.

The table came from immunoSEQ multiplex PCR; TCRdb's copy has only in-frame clones and leaves some out. The data hold 130,000 or so clones, with about 90% observed a single time. Study-wide results and caveats: The span of vaccine-associated CD4 TCRs extended across spike, with dominance at 160-218 and 743-854. Elevations in Spike-specific TCR breadth and depth followed administration of two AZD1222 doses. Mostly white British, mostly female donors; authors suggested clonal diversity may be underestimated.

This sequence originates from an adult in good health. The source material was peripheral blood, sampled on day 0 of AZD1222 vaccination.

The chain's CDR3 is CASTPRGMQPQHF. The DNA for the CDR3 is TGTGCCAGCACCCCTCGTGGTATGCAGCCCCAGCATTTT. This chain connects TRBV6-5 to TRBJ1-5; no reliable D call. Trimming took 7 bases from V and 7 from J, leaving 14 bases between them. Germline CDR1 MNHEY, CDR2 SVGAGI. The CDR3 consists of 13 residues.